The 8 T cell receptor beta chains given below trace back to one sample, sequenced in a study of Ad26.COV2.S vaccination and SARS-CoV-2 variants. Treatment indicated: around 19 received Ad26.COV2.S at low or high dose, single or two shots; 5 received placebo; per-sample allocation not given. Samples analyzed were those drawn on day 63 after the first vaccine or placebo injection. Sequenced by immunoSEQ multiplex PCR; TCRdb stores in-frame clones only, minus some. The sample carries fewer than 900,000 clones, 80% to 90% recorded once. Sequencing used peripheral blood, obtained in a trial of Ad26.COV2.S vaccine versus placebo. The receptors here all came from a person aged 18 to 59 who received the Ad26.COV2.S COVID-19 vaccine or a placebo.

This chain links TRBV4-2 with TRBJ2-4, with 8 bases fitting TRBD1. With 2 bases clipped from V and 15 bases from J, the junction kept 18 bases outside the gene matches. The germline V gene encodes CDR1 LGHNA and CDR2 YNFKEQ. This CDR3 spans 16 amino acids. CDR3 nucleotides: TGTGCCAGCAGCCAAAGGGTTATAGGACAGGGTGGAAGGAGGTACTTC. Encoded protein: CASSQRVIGQGGRRYF.

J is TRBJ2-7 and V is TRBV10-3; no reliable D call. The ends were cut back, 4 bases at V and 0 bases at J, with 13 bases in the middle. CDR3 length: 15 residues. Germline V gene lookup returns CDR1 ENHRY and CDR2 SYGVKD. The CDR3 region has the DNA TGTGCCATCAGTGGCCCGGCCCTGAGCTCCTACGAGCAGTACTTC. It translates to CAISGPALSSYEQYF.

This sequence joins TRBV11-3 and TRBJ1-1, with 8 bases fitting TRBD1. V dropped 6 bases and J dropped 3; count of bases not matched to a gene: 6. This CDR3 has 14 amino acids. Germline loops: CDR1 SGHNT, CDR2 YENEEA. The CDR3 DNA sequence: TGTGCCAGCAGTCAACAGGGGGTGGACACTGAAGCTTTCTTT. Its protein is CASSQQGVDTEAFF.

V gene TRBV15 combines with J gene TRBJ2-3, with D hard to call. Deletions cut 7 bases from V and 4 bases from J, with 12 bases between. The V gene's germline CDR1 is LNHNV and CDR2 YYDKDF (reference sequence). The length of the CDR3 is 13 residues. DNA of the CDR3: TGTGCCACCAAACTCCAAGGGTCAGATACGCAGTATTTT. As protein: CATKLQGSDTQYF.

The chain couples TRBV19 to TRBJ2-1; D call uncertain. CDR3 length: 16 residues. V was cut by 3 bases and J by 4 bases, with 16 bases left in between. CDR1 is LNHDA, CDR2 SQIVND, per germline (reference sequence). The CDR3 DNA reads TGTGCCAGTAGTATTGACTTGGGTCGGTATTACAATGAGCAGTTCTTC. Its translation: CASSIDLGRYYNEQFF.

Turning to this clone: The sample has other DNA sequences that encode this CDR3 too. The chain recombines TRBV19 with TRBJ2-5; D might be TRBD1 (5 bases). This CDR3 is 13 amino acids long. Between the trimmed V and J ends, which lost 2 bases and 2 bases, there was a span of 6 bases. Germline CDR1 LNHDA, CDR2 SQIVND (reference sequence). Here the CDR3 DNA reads TGTGCCAGTAGTATAACAGGTCAAGAGACCCAGTACTTC. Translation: CASSITGQETQYF.

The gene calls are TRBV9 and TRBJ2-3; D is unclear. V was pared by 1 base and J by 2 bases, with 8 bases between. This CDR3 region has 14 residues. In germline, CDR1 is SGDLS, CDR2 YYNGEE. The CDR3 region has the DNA TGTGCCAGCAGCGTATTCTCAGACACAGATACGCAGTATTTT. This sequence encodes CASSVFSDTDTQYF.

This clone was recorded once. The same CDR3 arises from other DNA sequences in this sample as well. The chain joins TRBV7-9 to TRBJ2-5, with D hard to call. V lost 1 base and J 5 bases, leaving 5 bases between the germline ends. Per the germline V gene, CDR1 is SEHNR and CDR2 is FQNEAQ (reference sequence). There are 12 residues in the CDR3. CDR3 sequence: CASSLVRETQYF. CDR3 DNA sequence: TGTGCCAGCAGCTTAGTACGGGAGACCCAGTACTTC. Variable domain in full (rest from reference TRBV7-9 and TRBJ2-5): DTGVSQNPRHKITKRGQNVTFRCDPISEHNRLYWYRQTLGQGPEFLTYFQNEAQLEKSRLLSDRFSAERPKGSFSTLEIQRTEQGDSAMYLCASSLVRETQYFGPGTRLLVL.